A selection of T cell receptor beta chains follows, all from one sample in a study of regulatory T cells in long-lasting Graves disease. TCRdb ran MiXCR on the multiplex PCR reads and lists one entry per CDR3 protein. The table has roughly 380,000 distinct CDR3 sequences, around a sixth seen once; the top ten hold 22%. The sequences come from peripheral blood mononuclear cells (PBMCs), collected at new diagnosis, from a patient treated with antithyroid drugs. The receptors stem from a female donor with Graves disease. Both conserved end residues are part of each CDR3. D genes are given only for firm matches. Clone size, where shown, is once, few, many, or a class for clones that have expanded.

>-|TRBJ2-7|many|TRBV6-1
CASTGEWIYEQYF
TGTGCCAGCACTGGAGAGTGGATCTACGAGCAGTACTTC
>-|TRBJ1-1|many|TRBV6-5
CASSYQGVNTEAFF
TGTGCCAGCAGTTACCAGGGCGTTAACACTGAAGCTTTCTTT
>TRBD2|TRBJ2-2|many|TRBV10-2
CASSGTSGSRTGELFF
TGCGCCAGCAGTGGGACTAGCGGGAGTCGTACCGGGGAGCTGTTTTTT
>-|TRBJ2-6|many|TRBV28
CASSPRAGANVLTF
TGTGCCAGCAGTCCCCGTGCTGGGGCCAACGTCCTGACTTTC
>-|TRBJ1-1|many|TRBV7-3
CASSSTGQNTEAFF
TGTGCCAGCAGCTCAACAGGTCAGAACACTGAAGCTTTCTTT
>-|TRBJ1-1|many|TRBV6-1
CASRSPRGGWITEAFF
TGTGCCAGCCGAAGCCCAAGGGGGGGTTGGATCACTGAAGCTTTCTTT
>-|TRBJ1-5|many|TRBV10-3
CAISDQTGDAPQHF
TGTGCCATCAGTGACCAGACGGGAGACGCGCCCCAGCATTTT
>-|TRBJ2-7|-|TRBV6-9
CASSYPNSYEQYF
TGTGCCAGCAGTTACCCCAACTCCTACGAGCAGTACTTC
>-|TRBJ1-5|few|TRBV4-1
CASSQVPGETGLSNQPQHF
TGCGCCAGCAGCCAAGTCCCCGGGGAAACAGGGCTCAGCAATCAGCCCCAGCATTTT
>-|TRBJ1-4|many|TRBV13
CASSMGHLSPNEKLFF
TGTGCCAGCAGCATGGGACATTTATCCCCTAATGAAAAACTGTTTTTT
>TRBD1|TRBJ1-2|many|TRBV5-1
CASSFGQGSYGYTF
TGCGCCAGCAGCTTCGGACAGGGAAGCTATGGCTACACCTTC
>-|TRBJ2-4|few|TRBV6-4
CASSDTTNTKNIQYF
TGTGCCAGCAGTGACACCACTAATACCAAAAACATTCAGTACTTC
>-|TRBJ1-1|many|TRBV7-2
CASSLGPPRNTEAFF
TGTGCCAGCAGCTTAGGGCCCCCCAGGAACACTGAAGCTTTCTTT
>TRBD1|TRBJ2-5|many|TRBV24-1
CATSDPDRGRETQYF
TGTGCCACCAGTGACCCCGACAGGGGGAGGGAGACCCAGTACTTC
>-|TRBJ1-4|many|TRBV3-1
CASSQDTEKLFF
TGTGCCAGCAGCCAAGACACGGAAAAACTGTTTTTT
>-|TRBJ1-1|few|TRBV30
CAWSVGLTGTEAFF
TGTGCCTGGAGCGTCGGGCTCACGGGCACTGAAGCTTTCTTT
>-|TRBJ2-7|-|TRBV7-9
CASSPPVAVYEQYF
TGTGCCAGCAGCCCCCCTGTCGCGGTCTACGAGCAGTACTTC
>-|TRBJ1-1|many|TRBV9
CASSVSPNTEAFF
TGTGCCAGCAGCGTATCCCCGAACACTGAAGCTTTCTTT
>-|TRBJ1-2|many|TRBV5-1
CASSSTRVHYGYTF
TGCGCCAGCAGCTCGACGCGGGTTCACTATGGCTACACCTTC
>-|TRBJ2-3|many|TRBV2
CASSDGLPTDTQYF
TGTGCCAGCAGTGACGGACTACCCACAGATACGCAGTATTTT
>-|TRBJ2-4|few|TRBV27
CASSLAVAKNIQYF
TGTGCCAGCAGCCTAGCTGTAGCCAAAAACATTCAGTACTTC
>-|TRBJ2-1|many|TRBV20-1
CSQTRGTYNEQFF
TGCAGCCAAACTAGGGGGACTTACAATGAGCAGTTCTTC
>-|TRBJ2-1|-|TRBV12-3/TRBV12-4
CASSWGVVVSYNEQFF
TGTGCCAGCAGTTGGGGCGTCGTGGTCTCCTACAATGAGCAGTTCTTC
>TRBD2|TRBJ2-3|many|TRBV28
CASSLEERGFTDTQYF
TGTGCCAGCAGTTTAGAAGAGCGGGGGTTCACAGATACGCAGTATTTT
>-|TRBJ2-2|many|TRBV24-1
CATSDFRERPFTNTGELFF
TGTGCCACCAGTGATTTCCGGGAGAGACCCTTCACGAACACCGGGGAGCTGTTTTTT
>TRBD2|TRBJ2-1|-|TRBV27
CASSNPQGSGTLIYNEQFF
TGTGCCAGCAGTAACCCCCAAGGTAGCGGGACTCTCATCTACAATGAGCAGTTCTTC
>TRBD2|TRBJ2-1|few|TRBV6-1
CASSETSGGSNEQFF
TGTGCCAGCAGTGAAACTAGCGGGGGGAGCAATGAGCAGTTCTTC
>-|TRBJ1-4|many|TRBV2
CASSDPGETNEKLFF
TGTGCCAGCAGTGACCCAGGGGAAACTAATGAAAAACTGTTTTTT
>TRBD1|TRBJ2-6|many|TRBV7-2
CASRKSRGLGANVLTF
TGTGCCAGCAGGAAATCGAGGGGGCTAGGGGCCAACGTCCTGACTTTC
>TRBD1|TRBJ1-1|-|TRBV6-1
CASSAYVGGTTEAFF
TGTGCCAGCAGTGCCTATGTAGGGGGCACCACTGAAGCTTTCTTT
>TRBD2|TRBJ2-1|-|TRBV20-1
CSASRGVNEQFF
TGCAGTGCCTCTCGGGGGGTCAATGAGCAGTTCTTC
>-|TRBJ2-7|many|TRBV5-5
CASSFRQAYEQYF
TGTGCCAGCAGCTTTAGACAGGCCTACGAGCAGTACTTC
>-|TRBJ2-1|many|TRBV30
CAWSGGADEQFF
TGTGCCTGGAGTGGGGGGGCGGATGAGCAGTTCTTC
>-|TRBJ2-5|many|TRBV3-1
CASSQNGGEETQYF
TGTGCCAGCAGCCAAAACGGAGGGGAAGAGACCCAGTACTTC
>-|TRBJ2-5|many|TRBV7-2
CASSRAHQETQYF
TGTGCCAGCAGCCGGGCTCACCAAGAGACCCAGTACTTC
>-|TRBJ2-3|few|TRBV18
CASSGGSSGTDTQYF
TGTGCCAGCTCGGGCGGAAGTTCGGGGACAGATACGCAGTATTTT
>-|TRBJ2-1|many|TRBV7-8
CASSGWASDYNEQFF
TGTGCCAGCAGCGGTTGGGCTTCGGATTACAATGAGCAGTTCTTC
>-|TRBJ1-1|many|TRBV6-5
CASSFRAADTEAFF
TGTGCCAGCAGTTTTAGGGCGGCGGACACTGAAGCTTTCTTT
>-|TRBJ1-3|many|TRBV15
CATSRDRNRAGNTIYF
TGTGCCACCAGCAGAGATCGGAACAGGGCTGGAAACACCATATATTTT
>-|TRBJ1-1|many|TRBV11-2
CASRTYGGGTEAFF
TGTGCCAGCAGGACCTACGGGGGCGGTACTGAAGCTTTCTTT
>-|TRBJ2-5|many|TRBV7-3
CASSLTNGRTQYF
TGTGCCAGCAGCTTAACTAACGGCCGGACCCAGTACTTC